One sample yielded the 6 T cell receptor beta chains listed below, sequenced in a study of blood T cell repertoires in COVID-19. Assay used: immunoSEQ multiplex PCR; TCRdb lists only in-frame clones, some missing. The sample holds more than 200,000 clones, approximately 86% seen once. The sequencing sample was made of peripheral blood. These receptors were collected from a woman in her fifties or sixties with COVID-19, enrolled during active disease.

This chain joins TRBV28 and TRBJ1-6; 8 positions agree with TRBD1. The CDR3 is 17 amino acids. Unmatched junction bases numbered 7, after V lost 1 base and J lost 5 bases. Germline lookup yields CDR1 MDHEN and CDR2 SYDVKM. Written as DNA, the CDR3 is TGTGCCAGCAGTTTATACTCAGGGGGCGGAGATAATTCACCCCTCCACTTT. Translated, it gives CASSLYSGGGDNSPLHF. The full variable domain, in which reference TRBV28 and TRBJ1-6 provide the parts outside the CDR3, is DVKVTQSSRYLVKRTGEKVFLECVQDMDHENMFWYRQDPGLGLRLIYFSYDVKMKEKGDIPEGYSVSREKKERFSLILESASTNQTSMYLCASSLYSGGGDNSPLHFGNGTRLTVT.

CDR3 protein: CASSQERGTNEKLFF. CDR3 DNA sequence: TGCGCCAGCAGCCAAGAGAGGGGGACTAATGAAAAACTGTTTTTT. The chain combines TRBV4-3 with TRBJ1-4; tentatively, D is TRBD1 (6 bases). Trimming left V 0 bases short and J 2 bases short, with 7 bases between. CDR3 length: 15 residues. The germline V gene has CDR1 LGHNA and CDR2 YSLEER.

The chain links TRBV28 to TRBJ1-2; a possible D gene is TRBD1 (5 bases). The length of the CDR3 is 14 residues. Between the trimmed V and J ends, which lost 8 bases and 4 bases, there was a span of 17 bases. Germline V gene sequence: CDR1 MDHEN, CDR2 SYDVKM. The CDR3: CASVPADRPYGYTF. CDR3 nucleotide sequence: TGTGCCAGCGTACCCGCAGACAGACCCTATGGCTACACCTTC.

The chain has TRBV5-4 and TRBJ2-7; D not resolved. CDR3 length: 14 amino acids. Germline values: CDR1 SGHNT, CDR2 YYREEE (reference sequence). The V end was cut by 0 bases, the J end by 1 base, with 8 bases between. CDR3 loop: CASSLGATSYEQYF. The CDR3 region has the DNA TGTGCCAGCAGCTTGGGCGCGACTTCCTACGAGCAGTACTTC.

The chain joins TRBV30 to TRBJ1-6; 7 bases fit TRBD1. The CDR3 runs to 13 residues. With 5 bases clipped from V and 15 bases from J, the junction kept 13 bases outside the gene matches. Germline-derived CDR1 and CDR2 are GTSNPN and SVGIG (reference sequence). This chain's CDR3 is CAWERLQGLDLHF. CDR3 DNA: TGTGCCTGGGAGCGCCTACAGGGGCTGGACCTCCACTTT.

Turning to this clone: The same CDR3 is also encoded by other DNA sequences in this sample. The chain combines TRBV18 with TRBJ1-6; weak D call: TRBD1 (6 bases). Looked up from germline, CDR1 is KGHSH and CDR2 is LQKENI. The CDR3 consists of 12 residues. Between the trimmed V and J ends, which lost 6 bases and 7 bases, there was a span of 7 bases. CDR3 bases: TGTGCCAGCTCCGGACAGAATTCACCCCTCCACTTT. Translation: CASSGQNSPLHF. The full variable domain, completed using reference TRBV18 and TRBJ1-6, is NAGVMQNPRHLVRRRGQEARLRCSPMKGHSHVYWYRQLPEEGLKFMVYLQKENIIDESGMPKERFSAEFPKEGPSILRIQQVVRGDSAAYFCASSGQNSPLHFGNGTRLTVT.